This TCR beta chain was identified in a study of blood T cell repertoires in COVID-19. Overall study: There were acute and convalescent COVID-19 samples, and they came from the United States, Italy and Spain. From T cells, B-cell-depleted T cells, or PBMCs came the material, which was cDNA or gDNA.

In the original workflow: Amplification from reference gene primers served as the basis for estimated nucleated cell counts. Method: immunoSEQ multiplex PCR; TCRdb's copy keeps in-frame clones and lacks some. Clone size and V and J calls were adopted from that table, with D and trimming inferred from the DNA. Altogether some 700,000 clones are present, about 87% being singletons, with the ten largest covering under 0.3%. Germline assignment: CDR1 SGHVS and CDR2 FQNEAQ. The V and J ends lost 5 bases and 1 base respectively, with 29 bases between them. The CDR3 is 20 amino acids. This TCR derives from a woman aged 18-35 years with acute or convalescent COVID-19. The chain uses TRBV7-8 and TRBJ1-1; perhaps TRBD1 as D (5 bases). The sequencing input was peripheral blood. The CDR3 DNA follows: TGTGCCAGCAGCCTTGGGTATGTAGATACAGGTTTTTCAAGGAACACTGAAGCTTTCTTT. As protein: CASSLGYVDTGFSRNTEAFF. The full variable domain, in which reference TRBV7-8 and TRBJ1-1 provide the parts outside the CDR3, is GAGVSQSPRYKVAKRGQDVALRCDPISGHVSLFWYQQALGQGPEFLTYFQNEAQLDKSGLPSDRFFAERPEGSVSTLKIQRTQQEDSAVYLCASSLGYVDTGFSRNTEAFFGQGTRLTVV.